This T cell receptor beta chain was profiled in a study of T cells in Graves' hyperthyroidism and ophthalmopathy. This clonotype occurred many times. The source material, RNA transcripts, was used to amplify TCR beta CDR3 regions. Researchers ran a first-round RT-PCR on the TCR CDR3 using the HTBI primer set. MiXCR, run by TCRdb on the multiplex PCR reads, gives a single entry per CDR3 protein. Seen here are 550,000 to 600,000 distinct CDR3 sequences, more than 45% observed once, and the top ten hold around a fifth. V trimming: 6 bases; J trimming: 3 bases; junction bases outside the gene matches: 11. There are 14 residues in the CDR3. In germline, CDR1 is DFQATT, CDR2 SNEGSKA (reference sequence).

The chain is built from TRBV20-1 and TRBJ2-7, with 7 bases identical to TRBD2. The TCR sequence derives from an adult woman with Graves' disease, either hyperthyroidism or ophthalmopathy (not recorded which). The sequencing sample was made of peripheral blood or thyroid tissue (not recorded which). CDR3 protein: CSAASGAPYYEQYF. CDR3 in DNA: TGCAGTGCAGCTAGCGGAGCACCCTACTACGAGCAGTACTTC.